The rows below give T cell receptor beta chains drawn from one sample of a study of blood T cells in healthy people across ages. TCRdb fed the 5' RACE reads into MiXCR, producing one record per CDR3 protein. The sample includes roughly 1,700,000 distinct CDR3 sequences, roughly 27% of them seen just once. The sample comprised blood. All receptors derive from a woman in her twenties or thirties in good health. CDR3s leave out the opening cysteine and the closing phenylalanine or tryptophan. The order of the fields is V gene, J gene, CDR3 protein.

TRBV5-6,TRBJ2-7,ASSDLDRVAEQY
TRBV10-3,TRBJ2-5,AISGAGGQETQY
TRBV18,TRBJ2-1,ASSPPIAQESSYNEQF
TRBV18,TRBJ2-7,ASSPLSGTGSYEQY
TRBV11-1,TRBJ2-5,ASRARGQEQEAQY
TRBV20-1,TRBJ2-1,SGNSGTGGREQF
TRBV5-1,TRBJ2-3,ASSLDVSPGGDTQY
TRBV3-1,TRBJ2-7,ASSQDQGGQH
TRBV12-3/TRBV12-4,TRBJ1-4,ASSLGFEKLF
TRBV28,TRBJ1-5,ASTVKQGWGLRKPQH
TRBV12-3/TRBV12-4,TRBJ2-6,ASNFGGAGANVLT
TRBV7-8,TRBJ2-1,ASSFASGRGEQF
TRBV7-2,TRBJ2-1,ASSLALSSYNEQF
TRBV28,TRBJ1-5,ASTVGDSNQPQH
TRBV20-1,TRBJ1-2,SAGAAYGYT
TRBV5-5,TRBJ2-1,ASSLMARGNEQF
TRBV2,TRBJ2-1,AGDTQGDEQF